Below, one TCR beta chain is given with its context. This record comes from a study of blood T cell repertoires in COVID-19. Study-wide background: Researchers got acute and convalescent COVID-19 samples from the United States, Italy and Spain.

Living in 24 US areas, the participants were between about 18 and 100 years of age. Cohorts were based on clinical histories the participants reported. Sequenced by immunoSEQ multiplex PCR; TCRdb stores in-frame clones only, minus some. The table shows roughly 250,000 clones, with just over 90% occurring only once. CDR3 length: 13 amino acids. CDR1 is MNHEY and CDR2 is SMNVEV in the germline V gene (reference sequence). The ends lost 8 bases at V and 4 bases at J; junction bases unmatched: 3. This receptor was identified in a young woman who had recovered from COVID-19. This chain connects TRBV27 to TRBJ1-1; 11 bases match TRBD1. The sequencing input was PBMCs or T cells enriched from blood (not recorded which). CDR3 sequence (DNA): TGTGCCAGCGGACAGGGGGCGGGCACTGAAGCTTTCTTT. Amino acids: CASGQGAGTEAFF.